This TCR beta chain was sequenced in a study of shared clonotypes between healthy human individuals. Sequencing was performed with immunoSEQ multiplex PCR; in TCRdb, only in-frame clones are kept and a portion is missing. The sample records 520,000 or so clones, approximately 85% being singletons. Germline V gives CDR1 SGHVS, CDR2 FNYEAQ. The CDR3 spans 13 residues. V was shortened by 5 bases and J by 5 bases, with 12 bases between the two germline ends. The rearrangement links TRBV7-6 to TRBJ2-5, with D perhaps matching TRBD1 or TRBD2 (5 bases each). The sequencing sample was made of PBMCs. This TCR came from a middle-aged woman in good health. Some clones in this sample may be carry-over from other donors' samples. The CDR3 spells CASSQTEGETQYF. DNA of the CDR3: TGTGCCAGCAGCCAGACCGAGGGGGAGACCCAGTACTTC.